These 29 T cell receptor beta chains share one sample of origin, sequenced in a study of T cell changes during pregnancy in multiple sclerosis. Method: immunoSEQ multiplex PCR; TCRdb's copy keeps in-frame clones and lacks some. The sample shows tens of thousands of clones, approximately 90% of them seen only once. Sequencing used peripheral blood, obtained in the third trimester of pregnancy. Receptor source: a female donor with multiple sclerosis, enrolled in a pregnancy study.

For the CDR3, the DNA is TGTGCCAGCAGTGAAGCGCAGGGGAAATACTATGGCTACACCTTC. It is translated as CASSEAQGKYYGYTF. The V gene is TRBV6-1, the J gene TRBJ1-2, with D possibly matching TRBD1 (6 bases). CDR3 length: 15 residues. Looked up from germline, CDR1 is MNHNS and CDR2 is SASEGT. Trimming removed 0 bases at V and 3 bases at J, with 11 bases between.

The chain uses TRBV19 and TRBJ2-7; TRBD1 agrees at 7 bases. From germline, CDR1 is LNHDA and CDR2 SQIVND (reference sequence). The CDR3 sequence is 19 residues long. V gave up 3 bases and J gave up 1 base; unmatched junction bases: 18. The CDR3 coding sequence is TGTGCCAGTAGTATCAGCTACCGGGACAGCACTAAGAGGTCCTACGAGCAGTACTTC. As protein: CASSISYRDSTKRSYEQYF.

The DNA of the CDR3 is TGTGCCAGCTCACCACTTGCTACCCCTTCTTCTGGAAACACCATATATTTT. It specifies CASSPLATPSSGNTIYF. The chain employs TRBV18 and TRBJ1-3; no definite D call. The CDR3 totals 17 residues. Germline loops: CDR1 KGHSH, CDR2 LQKENI. Between the trimmed V and J ends, which lost 1 base and 1 base, there was a span of 14 bases.

The J gene is TRBJ2-5, the V gene TRBV11-2; perhaps TRBD2 as D (6 bases). The CDR3 sequence is 15 residues long. Trimming removed 3 bases from V and 5 bases from J, with 16 bases in between. Germline V gives CDR1 SGHAT, CDR2 FQNNGV. The CDR3 spells CASSLFVGGIETQYF. CDR3 nucleotide sequence: TGTGCCAGCAGCTTGTTCGTCGGCGGGATCGAGACCCAGTACTTC.

This chain links TRBV4-3 with TRBJ2-2; 7 nucleotides match TRBD2. CDR1 and CDR2 from the germline V gene are LGHNA and YSLEER. The V segment lost 1 base and the J segment 5 bases; nucleotides outside the gene matches: 7. The CDR3 contains 16 residues. CDR3: CASSQVGGRATGELFF. CDR3 coding DNA: TGCGCCAGCAGCCAAGTTGGGGGGAGGGCAACCGGGGAGCTGTTTTTT.

The chain has TRBV7-2 and TRBJ2-1; TRBD1 matches at 7 bases. The CDR3 length is 14 residues. J lost 5 bases, V lost 2 bases, and 3 bases had no gene match. Germline V gene lookup returns CDR1 SGHTA and CDR2 FQGNSA. CDR3 in amino acids: CASSLRQGNNEQFF. CDR3 nucleotide sequence: TGTGCCAGCAGCTTAAGACAGGGAAACAATGAGCAGTTCTTC.

The chain carries TRBV7-9 and TRBJ2-7, with a tentative D call TRBD2 (6 bases). Germline CDR1 is SEHNR and CDR2 is FQNEAQ (reference sequence). This CDR3 region has 15 residues. V was clipped by 1 base and J by 3 bases, with 13 bases between them. CDR3 protein: CASSLDGASDYEQYF. CDR3 nucleotide sequence: TGTGCCAGCAGCTTAGATGGTGCTAGCGACTACGAGCAGTACTTC.

This clone was seen a handful of times. The rearrangement uses TRBV7-8 and TRBJ1-4; 8 bases map to TRBD1. V was clipped by 1 base and J by 5 bases; unmatched bases: 9. Germline CDR1 is SGHVS and CDR2 is FQNEAQ. The CDR3 has 17 residues. CDR3 in DNA: TGTGCCAGCAGCTTAGGATACAGGGGGGGGGCCAATGAAAAACTGTTTTTT. Its protein product is CASSLGYRGGANEKLFF.

The chain links TRBV5-1 to TRBJ2-1, with 9 nucleotides matching TRBD2. The J segment lost 1 base and the V segment lost 2 bases, leaving 4 bases of the junction unmatched. The germline CDR1 and CDR2 sequences are SGHRS and YFSETQ. The CDR3 sequence is 16 residues long. CDR3 in amino acids: CASSFGSGSSYNEQFF. The CDR3 nucleotides are TGCGCCAGCAGCTTTGGTAGCGGGAGTTCCTACAATGAGCAGTTCTTC.

The J gene is TRBJ2-7, the V gene TRBV5-4, with no clear D. CDR1 and CDR2 from the germline V gene are SGHNT and YYREEE (reference sequence). This CDR3 comprises 14 residues. V was trimmed by 4 bases and J by 7 bases, leaving 18 bases between them. CDR3 sequence reads: CASSPFPELGEQYF. CDR3 nucleotide sequence: TGTGCCAGCAGCCCCTTCCCGGAGCTCGGGGAGCAGTACTTC.

This clone has just one count. The chain carries TRBV27 and TRBJ2-2, with TRBD1 as a possible D gene (6 bases). The V end lost 7 bases, the J end lost 3 bases, and 18 bases lay between the germline ends. CDR3 length: 16 amino acids. In germline, CDR1 is MNHEY, CDR2 SMNVEV (reference sequence). The CDR3: CASTHEWQGYTGELFF. The CDR3 DNA reads TGTGCCAGCACCCACGAATGGCAGGGGTACACCGGGGAGCTGTTTTTT.

The sample holds a few counts of this clone. This chain uses TRBV4-2 with TRBJ2-4; maybe TRBD1 (5 bases). From germline, CDR1 is LGHNA and CDR2 YNFKEQ. The CDR3 sequence is 16 residues long. Deletions cut 0 bases from V and 9 bases from J, with 18 bases between. The CDR3 protein is CASSQEQGVGLGIQYF. CDR3 coding DNA: TGTGCCAGCAGCCAAGAGCAGGGTGTAGGGTTAGGCATTCAGTACTTC.

The chain combines TRBV6-5 with TRBJ2-5; 8 bases align to TRBD1. V was pared by 4 bases and J by 5 bases, with 6 bases of the junction left unmatched. This CDR3 has 14 residues. Germline V gives CDR1 MNHEY, CDR2 SVGAGI. The CDR3 region is CASSSQGAWETQYF. The CDR3 DNA reads as TGTGCCAGCAGTTCGCAGGGGGCTTGGGAGACCCAGTACTTC.

The gene calls are TRBV4-1 and TRBJ2-2; possibly TRBD2 for D (6 bases). The germline gives CDR1 MGHRA, CDR2 YSYEKL. This CDR3 region has 15 residues. Between the trimmed V and J ends, which lost 1 base and 5 bases, there was a span of 11 bases. CDR3 amino acids: CASSQGGVGTGELFF. For the CDR3, the DNA is TGCGCCAGCAGCCAAGGCGGGGTAGGGACCGGGGAGCTGTTTTTT.

The rearrangement joins TRBV28 to TRBJ2-5; possible D gene TRBD2, 5 bases. V was clipped by 6 bases and J by 5 bases, with 13 bases between them. CDR1 is MDHEN, CDR2 SYDVKM, per germline. This CDR3 is built from 13 residues. The CDR3 reads CASSPSGVETQYF. Here the CDR3 DNA reads TGTGCCAGCAGCCCCTCCGGGGTGGAGACCCAGTACTTC.

The chain joins TRBV9 to TRBJ2-7; 8 nucleotides agree with TRBD2. The CDR3 contains 14 residues. Germline CDR1 and CDR2: SGDLS and YYNGEE. V lost 2 bases, J lost 5 bases, and 6 bases stayed unmatched. The CDR3 DNA reads as TGTGCCAGCAGCGTCGGACTAGCTCTGAACGAGCAGTACTTC. Its protein product is CASSVGLALNEQYF.

The chain is built from TRBV7-2 and TRBJ2-3; 7 bases are shared with TRBD2. The V segment lost 2 bases and the J segment 4 bases; nucleotides outside the gene matches: 3. This CDR3 comprises 14 residues. Per germline, CDR1 SGHTA and CDR2 FQGNSA. CDR3 amino acids: CASSLLAAADTQYF. As DNA, the CDR3 is TGTGCCAGCAGCTTACTAGCGGCCGCAGATACGCAGTATTTT.

V and J are TRBV6-1 and TRBJ1-2; D uncertain. V lost 2 bases to trimming and J lost 4 bases, with 20 bases between them. Per the germline V gene, CDR1 is MNHNS and CDR2 is SASEGT. This CDR3 comprises 17 residues. CDR3 in DNA: TGTGCCAGCAGTGAAAGTAGCGGACTGAGGAATCTCTATGGCTACACCTTC. This gives the protein CASSESSGLRNLYGYTF.

The chain recombines TRBV28 with TRBJ2-1; 7 bases match TRBD1. The CDR3 contains 15 residues. V shed 5 bases and J 3 bases; nucleotides not matched to a gene: 7. CDR1 MDHEN and CDR2 SYDVKM come from the germline V gene. DNA for the CDR3: TGTGCCAGCAGTCCCTCCTGGACAGGCTACAATGAGCAGTTCTTC. Its translation: CASSPSWTGYNEQFF.

The gene calls are TRBV18 and TRBJ2-2, with 8 positions matching TRBD1. Trimming cost V 3 bases and J 3 bases; bases outside gene matches: 6. Germline CDR1 KGHSH, CDR2 LQKENI. CDR3 length equals 16 residues. The CDR3, as DNA: TGTGCCAGCTCACCGCGCAGGGGGCTGGACACCGGGGAGCTGTTTTTT. Its translation is CASSPRRGLDTGELFF.

This rearrangement joins TRBV7-3 to TRBJ2-5; D possibly corresponds to TRBD1 (5 bases). V was pared by 6 bases and J by 5 bases, with 10 bases between. The CDR3 covers 12 residues. Germline values: CDR1 SGHTA, CDR2 FQGTGA. The CDR3 reads CASSWPGETQYF. CDR3 DNA: TGTGCCAGCAGTTGGCCAGGGGAGACCCAGTACTTC.

The V gene is TRBV5-6, the J gene TRBJ1-1; TRBD1 is a possible D gene (5 bases). The CDR3 spans 16 residues. Between the trimmed V and J ends, which lost 1 base and 1 base, there was a span of 14 bases. Germline V gives CDR1 SGHDT, CDR2 YYEEEE. CDR3 DNA: TGTGCCAGCAGCTTGCCCGCAGGGTCAAAGAACACTGAAGCTTTCTTT. Amino acids: CASSLPAGSKNTEAFF. The full variable domain, completed using reference TRBV5-6 and TRBJ1-1, is DAGVTQSPTHLIKTRGQQVTLRCSPKSGHDTVSWYQQALGQGPQFIFQYYEEEERQRGNFPDRFSGHQFPNYSSELNVNALLLGDSALYLCASSLPAGSKNTEAFFGQGTRLTVV.

V is TRBV21-1 and J is TRBJ2-7; TRBD2 is taken as the D call from the table, unchecked against the DNA. TRBV21-1 is a pseudogene. The CDR3 spans 12 residues. Here the CDR3 DNA reads TGTGCCAGCAGCAAAGGTGGAGCGGGGGAAGGTTTC. Encoded protein: CASSKGGAGEGF.

The chain recombines TRBV19 with TRBJ2-1; 8 positions match TRBD2. The CDR3 has 15 amino acids. J lost 10 bases, V lost 2 bases, and 10 bases had no gene match. Germline V CDR1 and CDR2: LNHDA, SQIVND (reference sequence). CDR3 in amino acids: CASSIKGYSGKEQFF. DNA for the CDR3: TGTGCCAGTAGTATAAAGGGGTATAGCGGGAAGGAGCAGTTCTTC.

The chain is built from TRBV11-2 and TRBJ2-3, with 11 bases that match TRBD2. Germline V gene lookup returns CDR1 SGHAT and CDR2 FQNNGV. The CDR3 has 15 amino acids. J was trimmed by 7 bases and V by 6 bases; bases with no gene match: 9. CDR3 region: CASRRLAGGVNTQYF. In DNA form, the CDR3 reads TGTGCCAGCAGGCGGCTAGCGGGAGGAGTCAATACGCAGTATTTT. Drawing the rest from reference TRBV11-2 and TRBJ2-3, the complete variable domain is EAGVAQSPRYKIIEKRQSVAFWCNPISGHATLYWYQQILGQGPKLLIQFQNNGVVDDSQLPKDRFSAERLKGVDSTLKIQPAKLEDSAVYLCASRRLAGGVNTQYFGPGTRLTVL.

The chain carries TRBV6-1 and TRBJ1-4; TRBD1 might be the D (5 bases). The germline V gene encodes CDR1 MNHNS and CDR2 SASEGT. Trimming shortened V by 2 bases and J by 8 bases, and 15 bases separated the two germline ends. There are 15 residues in the CDR3. The CDR3 DNA is TGTGCCAGCAGTGAAAGGATAAGGGGCGGAGAAAAACTGTTTTTT. Its translation: CASSERIRGGEKLFF.

The CDR3 loop is CASSLGGQTNEKLFF. The CDR3 bases are TGTGCCAGCAGCTTAGGCGGACAGACTAATGAAAAACTGTTTTTT. The chain is built from TRBV7-9 and TRBJ1-4; D perhaps matches TRBD1 (6 bases). The CDR3 runs 15 residues. Germline CDR1 and CDR2: SEHNR and FQNEAQ (reference sequence). Deletions cut 1 base from V and 2 bases from J, with 8 bases between.

The V and J genes are TRBV15 and TRBJ2-1; 7 bases are shared with TRBD1. Germline V gene sequence: CDR1 LNHNV, CDR2 YYDKDF (reference sequence). V lost 5 bases, J lost 6 bases, and 19 bases stayed unmatched. CDR3 length: 18 residues. CDR3 in DNA: TGTGCCACCAGCCGACCTCCGGGACAGCGAAATTGGGGCAATGAGCAGTTCTTC. Translated, it gives CATSRPPGQRNWGNEQFF.

This chain joins TRBV7-2 and TRBJ1-5, with D unresolved. This CDR3 comprises 13 residues. The V end lost 4 bases, the J end lost 6 bases, and 10 bases lay between the germline ends. The germline CDR1 and CDR2 sequences are SGHTA and FQGNSA. For the CDR3, the DNA is TGTGCCAGCAGCTCCTACAGTAGTCAGCCCCAGCATTTT. It is translated as CASSSYSSQPQHF.